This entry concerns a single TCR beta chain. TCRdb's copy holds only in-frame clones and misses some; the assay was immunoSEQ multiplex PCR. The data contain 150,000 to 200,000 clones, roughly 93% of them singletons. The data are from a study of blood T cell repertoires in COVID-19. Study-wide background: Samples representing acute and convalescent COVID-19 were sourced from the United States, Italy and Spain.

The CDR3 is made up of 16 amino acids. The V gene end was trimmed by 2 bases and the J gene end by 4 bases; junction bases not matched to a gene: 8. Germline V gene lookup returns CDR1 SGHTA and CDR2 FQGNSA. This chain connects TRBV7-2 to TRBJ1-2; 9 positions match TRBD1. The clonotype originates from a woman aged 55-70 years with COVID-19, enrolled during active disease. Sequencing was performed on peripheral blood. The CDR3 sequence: CASSLMGQGIPYGYTF. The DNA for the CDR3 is TGTGCCAGCAGCTTAATGGGACAGGGAATCCCCTATGGCTACACCTTC.